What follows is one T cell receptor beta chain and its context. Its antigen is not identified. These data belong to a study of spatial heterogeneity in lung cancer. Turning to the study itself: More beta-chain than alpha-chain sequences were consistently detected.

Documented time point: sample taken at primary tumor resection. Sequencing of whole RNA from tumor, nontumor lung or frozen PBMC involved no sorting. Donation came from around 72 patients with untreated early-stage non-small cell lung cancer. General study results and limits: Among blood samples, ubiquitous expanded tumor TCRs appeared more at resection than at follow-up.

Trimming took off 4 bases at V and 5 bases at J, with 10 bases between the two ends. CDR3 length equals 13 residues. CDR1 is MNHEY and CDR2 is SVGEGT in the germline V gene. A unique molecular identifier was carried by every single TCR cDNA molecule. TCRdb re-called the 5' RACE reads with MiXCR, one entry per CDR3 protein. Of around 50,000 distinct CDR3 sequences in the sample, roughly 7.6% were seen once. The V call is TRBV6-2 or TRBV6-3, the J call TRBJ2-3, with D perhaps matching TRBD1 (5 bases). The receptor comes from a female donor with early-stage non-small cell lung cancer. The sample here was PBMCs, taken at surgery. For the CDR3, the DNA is TGTGCCAGCAGTTGGCTAGGGGAAGATACGCAGTATTTT. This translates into CASSWLGEDTQYF.